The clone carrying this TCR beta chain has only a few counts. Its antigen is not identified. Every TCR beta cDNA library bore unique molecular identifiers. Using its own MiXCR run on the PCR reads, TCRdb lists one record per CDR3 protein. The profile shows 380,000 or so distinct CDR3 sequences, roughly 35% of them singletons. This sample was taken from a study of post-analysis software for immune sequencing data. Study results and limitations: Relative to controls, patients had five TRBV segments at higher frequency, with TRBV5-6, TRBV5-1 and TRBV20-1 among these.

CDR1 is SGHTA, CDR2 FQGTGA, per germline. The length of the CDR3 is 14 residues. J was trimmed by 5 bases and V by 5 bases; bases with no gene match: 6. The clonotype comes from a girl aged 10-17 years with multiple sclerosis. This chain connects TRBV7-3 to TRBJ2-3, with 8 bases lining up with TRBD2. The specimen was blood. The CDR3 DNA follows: TGTGCCAGCAGCGATCGCCGGGGGGGAGATACGCAGTATTTT. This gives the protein CASSDRRGGDTQYF. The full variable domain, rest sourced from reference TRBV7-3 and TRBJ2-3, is GAGVSQTPSNKVTEKGKYVELRCDPISGHTALYWYRQSLGQGPEFLIYFQGTGAADDSGLPNDRFFAVRPEGSVSTLKIQRTERGDSAVYLCASSDRRGGDTQYFGPGTRLTVL.